A single sample is the source of the 25 T cell receptor beta chains below, sequenced in a study of vaccination effects on CD4 cells after COVID-19. Antigen specificity for these receptors is unknown. The assay was immunoSEQ multiplex PCR, and TCRdb's table has in-frame clones only and misses some. Altogether 70,000 or so clones are present, around 67% being singletons, with the ten largest covering 2% to 3%. Following culture for ten to eleven days, CD4+ T cells were isolated. Subjects were given two BNT162b2 or mRNA-1273 vaccine doses. The sample here was CD4+ T cells from PBMCs cultured without peptide, taken after COVID-19 vaccination. Receptors were obtained from a human donor who received a COVID-19 vaccine.

The chain combines TRBV28 with TRBJ2-7; TRBD1 might be the D (6 bases). The CDR3 is 13 amino acids. Trimming shortened V by 7 bases and J by 2 bases, and 12 bases separated the two germline ends. Germline CDR1 reads MDHEN; CDR2 reads SYDVKM. The CDR3 loop is CASTARGPYEQYV. The DNA for the CDR3 is TGTGCCAGCACCGCCAGGGGCCCCTACGAGCAGTACGTC.

This rearrangement joins TRBV5-1 to TRBJ1-1; 9 bases map to TRBD1. Germline V gene sequence: CDR1 SGHRS, CDR2 YFSETQ. CDR3 size: 14 residues. V lost 3 bases to trimming and J lost 1 base; unmatched junction nucleotides: 1. Here the CDR3 reads CASSWTGANTEAFF. In DNA form, the CDR3 reads TGCGCCAGCAGCTGGACAGGGGCGAACACTGAAGCTTTCTTT. The full variable domain, completed using reference TRBV5-1 and TRBJ1-1, is KAGVTQTPRYLIKTRGQQVTLSCSPISGHRSVSWYQQTPGQGLQFLFEYFSETQRNKGNFPGRFSGRQFSNSRSEMNVSTLELGDSALYLCASSWTGANTEAFFGQGTRLTVV.

V and J are TRBV30 and TRBJ1-6; D gene ambiguous. This CDR3 comprises 14 residues. V lost 0 bases and J lost 7, with 10 bases in between. Germline V gene lookup returns CDR1 GTSNPN and CDR2 SVGIG (reference sequence). The CDR3 nucleotides read TGTGCCTGGAGTGTACTGGATCCCAATTCACCCCTCCACTTT. Translation gives CAWSVLDPNSPLHF.

This rearrangement joins TRBV4-1 to TRBJ2-1; D unclear. Germline-derived CDR1 and CDR2 are MGHRA and YSYEKL. V lost 0 bases and J lost 7, with 7 bases in between. The CDR3 consists of 13 residues. As DNA, the CDR3 is TGCGCCAGCAGCCAAGATAGCTTAAATGAGCAGTTCTTC. Its translation: CASSQDSLNEQFF.

This rearrangement joins TRBV30 to TRBJ1-4; 8 nucleotides agree with TRBD1. CDR3 size: 14 residues. Unmatched junction bases numbered 3, after V lost 3 bases and J lost 3 bases. The V gene's germline CDR1 is GTSNPN and CDR2 SVGIG (reference sequence). CDR3 DNA: TGTGCCTGGAGACCGGGACAGGCTAATGAAAAACTGTTTTTT. Translating it yields CAWRPGQANEKLFF.

This chain joins TRBV24-1 and TRBJ2-3, with TRBD2 as a possible D gene (6 bases). CDR1 and CDR2 (germline): KGHDR, SFDVKD. The CDR3 runs 15 residues. Trimming left V 3 bases short and J 4 bases short, with 13 bases between. The CDR3 bases are TGTGCCACCAGTGATCCAAAGGGACTTTCAGATACGCAGTATTTT. Translated: CATSDPKGLSDTQYF.

The chain employs TRBV6-4 and TRBJ2-2; D gene uncertain. This CDR3 spans 14 amino acids. Trimming cost V 7 bases and J 0 bases, with 9 bases left between them. The germline CDR1 and CDR2 sequences are MRHNA and SNTAGT. In DNA, the CDR3 is TGTGCCAGCAAACAGATGGCGAACACCGGGGAGCTGTTTTTT. Translating it yields CASKQMANTGELFF.

The table lists this clone with a few counts. This chain uses TRBV5-4 with TRBJ1-3; D call uncertain. The V end was cut by 3 bases, the J end by 9 bases, with 10 bases between. The CDR3 spans 12 residues. Germline V gene lookup returns CDR1 SGHNT and CDR2 YYREEE (reference sequence). The CDR3 DNA sequence: TGTGCCAGCAGCTCCCTTTTCTCCACCATATATTTT. Its translation: CASSSLFSTIYF. The full variable domain, with the rest looked up from reference TRBV5-4 and TRBJ1-3, is ETGVTQSPTHLIKTRGQQVTLRCSSQSGHNTVSWYQQALGQGPQFIFQYYREEENGRGNFPPRFSGLQFPNYSSELNVNALELDDSALYLCASSSLFSTIYFGEGSWLTVV.

The chain has TRBV11-3 and TRBJ2-2, with D possibly being TRBD1 (6 bases). V was clipped by 5 bases and J by 0 bases, with 7 bases between them. The CDR3 contains 14 residues. Germline CDR1 SGHNT, CDR2 YENEEA. CDR3 sequence reads: CASSRDTNTGELFF. CDR3 sequence (DNA): TGTGCCAGCAGCCGGGACACGAACACCGGGGAGCTGTTTTTT.

The J gene is TRBJ2-3, the V gene TRBV28, with 9 bases that match TRBD2. Per germline, CDR1 MDHEN and CDR2 SYDVKM. The CDR3 totals 14 residues. V was pared by 6 bases and J by 6 bases, with 7 bases of the junction left unmatched. CDR3 sequence: CASRGTSSVDTQYF. The DNA for the CDR3 is TGTGCCAGCAGGGGGACTAGCAGTGTGGATACGCAGTATTTT.

V gene TRBV5-1 combines with J gene TRBJ2-4; 13 bases match TRBD2. Germline V gene sequence: CDR1 SGHRS, CDR2 YFSETQ. This CDR3 has 20 amino acids. Unmatched junction bases numbered 17, after V lost 8 bases and J lost 0 bases. CDR3 amino acids: CASSLSPGLAGFLAKNIQYF. The CDR3 DNA sequence: TGCGCCAGTTCTCTTAGTCCGGGACTAGCGGGATTTTTAGCCAAAAACATTCAGTACTTC.

V gene TRBV10-1 combines with J gene TRBJ2-2; TRBD1 might be the D (6 bases). The length of the CDR3 is 12 residues. V lost 9 bases and J 3 bases, leaving 8 bases between the germline ends. Germline V CDR1 and CDR2: WNHNN, SYGVQD (reference sequence). CDR3 bases: TGCGCCAGTACAGGGTACACCGGGGAGCTGTTTTTT. Its translation: CASTGYTGELFF.

This clone has only a few counts. The chain links TRBV25-1 to TRBJ1-5; D gene uncertain. The CDR3 consists of 12 residues. From germline, CDR1 is MGHDK and CDR2 SYGVNS. The ends were cut back, 6 bases at V and 1 base at J, with 4 bases in the middle. As DNA, the CDR3 is TGTGCCAGCAGGGGCAGCAATCAGCCCCAGCATTTT. Translated: CASRGSNQPQHF.

This clone has a handful of counts. J is TRBJ1-1 and V is TRBV5-1, with D possibly being TRBD1 (5 bases). The CDR3 runs to 15 residues. The V gene lost 4 bases and the J gene lost 1 base, with 14 bases spanning the gap. The germline V gene has CDR1 SGHRS and CDR2 YFSETQ. CDR3 nucleotides: TGCGCCAGCAGCCCCCTGTTCGGGGGGAACACTGAAGCTTTCTTT. It is translated as CASSPLFGGNTEAFF.

The genes are TRBV29-1 and TRBJ1-2, with 8 bases lining up with TRBD1. Germline CDR1 reads SQVTM; CDR2 reads ANQGSEA. The CDR3 has 13 residues. With V trimmed by 4 bases and J by 4 bases, 5 bases remained unmatched. The CDR3 loop is CSVVAGGVYGYTF. CDR3 DNA sequence: TGCAGCGTTGTTGCAGGGGGCGTCTATGGCTACACCTTC. Supplemented by reference TRBV29-1 and TRBJ1-2, the full variable domain reads SAVISQKPSRDICQRGTSLTIQCQVDSQVTMMFWYRQQPGQSLTLIATANQGSEATYESGFVIDKFPISRPNLTFSTLTVSNMSPEDSSIYLCSVVAGGVYGYTFGSGTRLTVV.

This chain connects TRBV6-5 to TRBJ1-6, with 9 bases fitting TRBD1. V shed 9 bases and J 8 bases; nucleotides not matched to a gene: 11. CDR1 and CDR2 (germline): MNHEY, SVGAGI. This CDR3 has 15 residues. This chain's CDR3 is CASTEQGAEYSPLHF. Written as DNA, the CDR3 is TGTGCCAGTACAGAACAGGGGGCGGAGTATTCACCCCTCCACTTT.

The rearrangement links TRBV25-1 to TRBJ2-7; a possible D gene is TRBD1 (6 bases). Germline lookup yields CDR1 MGHDK and CDR2 SYGVNS. The CDR3 contains 11 residues. Deletions cut 6 bases from V and 5 bases from J, with 8 bases between. CDR3 sequence (DNA): TGTGCCAGCAGACAGGGAAACGAGCAGTACGTC. It encodes CASRQGNEQYV.

V is TRBV29-1 and J is TRBJ2-1, with TRBD2 matching over 7 bases. With 7 bases clipped from V and 3 bases from J, the junction kept 6 bases outside the gene matches. The CDR3 extends over 13 amino acids. Looked up from germline, CDR1 is SQVTM and CDR2 is ANQGSEA. The CDR3 nucleotides read TGCAGCGCCGAGAGCGGGATCTACAATGAGCAGTTCTTC. It is translated as CSAESGIYNEQFF.

In this sample, this clone turned up once. The rearrangement joins TRBV10-2 to TRBJ1-1; 7 nucleotides match TRBD1. This CDR3 contains 15 residues. CDR1 is WSHSY, CDR2 SAAADI, per germline. Trimming removed 5 bases from V and 0 bases from J; junction bases left unmatched: 6. This chain's CDR3 is CASSYFGQVNTEAFF. The CDR3 DNA sequence: TGCGCCAGCAGTTATTTCGGACAGGTGAACACTGAAGCTTTCTTT.

J is TRBJ1-5 and V is TRBV29-1; 9 bases line up with TRBD1. This CDR3 contains 13 residues. Trimming at V came to 6 bases and at J to 4 bases, leaving 4 bases not matched to a gene. Germline V gene lookup returns CDR1 SQVTM and CDR2 ANQGSEA. The CDR3 here is CSVGTGTNQPQHF. The CDR3 bases are TGCAGCGTGGGGACAGGGACGAATCAGCCCCAGCATTTT.

This clone was recorded once. The chain has TRBV7-2 and TRBJ1-2, with D tentatively TRBD1 (5 bases). Germline V gene lookup returns CDR1 SGHTA and CDR2 FQGNSA. The CDR3 is 13 amino acids. V dropped 6 bases and J dropped 14 bases, with 22 bases sitting between them. CDR3 bases: TGTGCCAGCAGTCTAGGACTGACAGAGTCCTTTACCTTC. Amino acids: CASSLGLTESFTF.

This clone was observed a few times. The V and J genes are TRBV18 and TRBJ2-5; 8 nucleotides match TRBD2. The CDR3 loop spans 15 amino acids. The V and J ends lost 3 bases and 4 bases, in that order; junction bases with no gene match: 7. CDR1 KGHSH and CDR2 LQKENI come from the germline V gene. The CDR3 loop is CASSPSGGEGETQYF. CDR3 coding DNA: TGTGCCAGCTCACCTTCGGGAGGGGAAGGAGAGACCCAGTACTTC.

The V gene is TRBV5-1, the J gene TRBJ2-1, with D possibly being TRBD2 (7 bases). Per the germline V gene, CDR1 is SGHRS and CDR2 is YFSETQ. CDR3 length: 15 residues. V lost 5 bases and J 2 bases, leaving 14 bases between the germline ends. CDR3 sequence reads: CASRSGGGAYNEQFF. Written as DNA, the CDR3 is TGCGCCAGCAGATCAGGAGGGGGGGCCTACAATGAGCAGTTCTTC.

The V and J genes are TRBV2 and TRBJ2-1; D may be TRBD2 (5 bases). The CDR3 is made up of 15 amino acids. The ends were cut back, 6 bases at V and 0 bases at J, with 12 bases in the middle. The germline gives CDR1 SNHLY, CDR2 FYNNEI. In DNA, the CDR3 is TGTGCCAGCAGGAGCGTAGCGTTCTCCTACAATGAGCAGTTCTTC. Encoded protein: CASRSVAFSYNEQFF.

The rearrangement links TRBV5-5 to TRBJ2-7; D not certain. Trimming took 0 bases from V and 0 from J, leaving 7 bases between them. Germline CDR1 reads SGHKS; CDR2 reads YYEKEE (reference sequence). CDR3 size: 14 residues. The CDR3 loop is CASSLAASSYEQYV. The CDR3 bases are TGTGCCAGCAGCTTGGCAGCGAGCTCCTACGAGCAGTACGTC.